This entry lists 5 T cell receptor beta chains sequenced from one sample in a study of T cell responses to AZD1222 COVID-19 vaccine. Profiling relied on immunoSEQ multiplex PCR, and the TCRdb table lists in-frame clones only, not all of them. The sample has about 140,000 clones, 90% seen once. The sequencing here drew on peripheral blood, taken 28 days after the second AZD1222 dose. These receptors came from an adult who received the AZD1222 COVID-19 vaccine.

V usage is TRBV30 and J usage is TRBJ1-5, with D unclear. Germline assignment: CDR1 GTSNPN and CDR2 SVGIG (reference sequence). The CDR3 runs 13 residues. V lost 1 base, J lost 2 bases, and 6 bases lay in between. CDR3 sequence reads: CAWSDGGNQPQHF. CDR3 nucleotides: TGTGCCTGGAGTGATGGGGGCAATCAGCCCCAGCATTTT.

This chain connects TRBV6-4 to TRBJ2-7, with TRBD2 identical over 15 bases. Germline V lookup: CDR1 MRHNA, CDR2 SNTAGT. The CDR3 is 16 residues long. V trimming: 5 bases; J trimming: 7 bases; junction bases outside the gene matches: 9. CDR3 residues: CASSPRTSGRAGEQYF. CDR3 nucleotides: TGTGCCAGCAGTCCCCGGACTAGCGGGAGGGCCGGGGAGCAGTACTTC.

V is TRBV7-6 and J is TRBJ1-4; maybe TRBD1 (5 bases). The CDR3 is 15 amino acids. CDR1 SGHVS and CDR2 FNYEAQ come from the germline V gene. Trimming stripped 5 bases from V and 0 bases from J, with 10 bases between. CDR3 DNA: TGTGCCAGCAGCCCCCTAGGGGCAACTAATGAAAAACTGTTTTTT. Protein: CASSPLGATNEKLFF.

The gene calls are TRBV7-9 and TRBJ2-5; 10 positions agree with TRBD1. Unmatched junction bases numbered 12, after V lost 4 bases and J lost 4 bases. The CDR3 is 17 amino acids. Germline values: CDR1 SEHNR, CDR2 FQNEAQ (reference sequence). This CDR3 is CASSSNPGQGSAETQYF. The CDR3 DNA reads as TGTGCCAGCAGCTCAAATCCGGGACAGGGGTCTGCAGAGACCCAGTACTTC.

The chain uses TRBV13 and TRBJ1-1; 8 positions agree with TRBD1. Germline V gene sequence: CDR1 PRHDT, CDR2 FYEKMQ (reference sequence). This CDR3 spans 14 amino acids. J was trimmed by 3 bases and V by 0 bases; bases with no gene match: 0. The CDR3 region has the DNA TGTGCCAGCAGCTTAGGGGACAGGGACACTGAAGCTTTCTTT. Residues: CASSLGDRDTEAFF.